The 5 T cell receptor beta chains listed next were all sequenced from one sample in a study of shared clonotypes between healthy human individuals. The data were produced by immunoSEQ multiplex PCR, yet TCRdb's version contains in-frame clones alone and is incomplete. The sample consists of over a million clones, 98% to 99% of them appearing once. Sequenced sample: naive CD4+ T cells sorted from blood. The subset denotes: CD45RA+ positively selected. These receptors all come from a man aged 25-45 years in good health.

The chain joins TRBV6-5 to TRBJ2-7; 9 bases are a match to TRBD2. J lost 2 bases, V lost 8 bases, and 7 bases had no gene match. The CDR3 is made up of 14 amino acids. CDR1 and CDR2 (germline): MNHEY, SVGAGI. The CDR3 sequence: CASQIAGAAYEQYF. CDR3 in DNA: TGTGCCAGCCAAATAGCGGGAGCAGCCTACGAGCAGTACTTC.

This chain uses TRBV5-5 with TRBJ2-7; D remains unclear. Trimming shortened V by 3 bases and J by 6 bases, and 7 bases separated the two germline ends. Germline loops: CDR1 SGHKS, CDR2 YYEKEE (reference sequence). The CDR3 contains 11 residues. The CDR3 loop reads CASSSYREQYF. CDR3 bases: TGTGCCAGCAGCTCATATCGCGAGCAGTACTTC. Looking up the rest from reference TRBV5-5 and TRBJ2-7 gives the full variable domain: DAGVTQSPTHLIKTRGQQVTLRCSPISGHKSVSWYQQVLGQGPQFIFQYYEKEERGRGNFPDRFSARQFPNYSSELNVNALLLGDSALYLCASSSYREQYFGPGTRLTVT.

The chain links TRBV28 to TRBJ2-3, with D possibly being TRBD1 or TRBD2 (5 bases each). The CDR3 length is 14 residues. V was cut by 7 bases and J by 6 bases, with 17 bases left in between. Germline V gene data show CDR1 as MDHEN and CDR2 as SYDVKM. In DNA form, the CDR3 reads TGTGCCAGCAATACCGACAGCGGTGCGGATACGCAGTATTTT. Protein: CASNTDSGADTQYF.

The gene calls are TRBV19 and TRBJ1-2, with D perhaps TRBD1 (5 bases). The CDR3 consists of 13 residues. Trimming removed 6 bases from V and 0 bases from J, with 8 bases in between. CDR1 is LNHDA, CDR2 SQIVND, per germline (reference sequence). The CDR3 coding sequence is TGTGCCAGTAGCCCGGACACTAACTATGGCTACACCTTC. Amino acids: CASSPDTNYGYTF. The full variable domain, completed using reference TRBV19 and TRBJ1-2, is DGGITQSPKYLFRKEGQNVTLSCEQNLNHDAMYWYRQDPGQGLRLIYYSQIVNDFQKGDIAEGYSVSREKKESFPLTVTSAQKNPTAFYLCASSPDTNYGYTFGSGTRLTVV.

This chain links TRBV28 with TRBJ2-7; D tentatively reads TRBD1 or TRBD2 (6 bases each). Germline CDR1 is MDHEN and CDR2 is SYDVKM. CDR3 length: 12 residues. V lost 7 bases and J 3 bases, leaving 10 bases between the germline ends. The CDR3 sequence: CASTGAFYEQYF. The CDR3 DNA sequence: TGTGCCAGCACGGGGGCCTTCTACGAGCAGTACTTC.